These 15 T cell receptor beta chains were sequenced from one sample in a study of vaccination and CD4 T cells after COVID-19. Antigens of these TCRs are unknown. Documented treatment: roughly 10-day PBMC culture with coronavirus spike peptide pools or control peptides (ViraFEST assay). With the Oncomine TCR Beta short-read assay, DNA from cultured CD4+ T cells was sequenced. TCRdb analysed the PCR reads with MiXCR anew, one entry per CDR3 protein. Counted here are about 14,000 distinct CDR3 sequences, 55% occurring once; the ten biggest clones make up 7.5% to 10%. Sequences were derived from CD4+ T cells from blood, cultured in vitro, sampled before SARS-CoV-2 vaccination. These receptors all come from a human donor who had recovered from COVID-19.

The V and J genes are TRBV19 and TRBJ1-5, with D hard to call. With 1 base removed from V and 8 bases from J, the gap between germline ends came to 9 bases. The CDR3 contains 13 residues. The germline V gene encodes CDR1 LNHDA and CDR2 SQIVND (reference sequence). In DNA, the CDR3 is TGTGCCAGTAGTATAGGCCCCCTAAAGCCCCAGCATTTT. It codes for CASSIGPLKPQHF.

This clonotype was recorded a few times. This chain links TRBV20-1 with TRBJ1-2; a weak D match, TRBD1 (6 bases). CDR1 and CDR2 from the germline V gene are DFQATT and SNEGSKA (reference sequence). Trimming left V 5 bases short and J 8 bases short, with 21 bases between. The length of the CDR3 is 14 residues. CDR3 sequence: CSAGPEGVGLGYTF. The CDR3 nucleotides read TGCAGTGCTGGACCCGAGGGGGTGGGTTTGGGCTACACCTTC.

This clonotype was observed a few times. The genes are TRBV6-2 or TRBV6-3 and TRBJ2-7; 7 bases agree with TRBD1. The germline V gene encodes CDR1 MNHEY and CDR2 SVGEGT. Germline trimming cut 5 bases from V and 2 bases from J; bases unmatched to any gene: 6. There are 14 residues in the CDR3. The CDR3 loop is CASSRPGTAYEQYF. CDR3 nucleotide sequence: TGTGCCAGCAGTCGCCCGGGGACAGCCTACGAGCAGTACTTC.

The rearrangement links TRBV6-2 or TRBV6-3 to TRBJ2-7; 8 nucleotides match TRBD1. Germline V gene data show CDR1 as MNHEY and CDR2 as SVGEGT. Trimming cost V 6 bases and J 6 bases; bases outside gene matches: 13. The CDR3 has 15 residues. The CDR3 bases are TGTGCCAGCAGCTCGTCAGGGACAGGTTTGGGCGAGCAGTACTTC. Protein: CASSSSGTGLGEQYF.

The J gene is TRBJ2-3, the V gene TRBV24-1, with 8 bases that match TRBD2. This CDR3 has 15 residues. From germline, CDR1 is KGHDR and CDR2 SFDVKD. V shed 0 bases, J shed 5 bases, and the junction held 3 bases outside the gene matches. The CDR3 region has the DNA TGTGCCACCAGTGATTTGCGAGCGGGAGTAGATACGCAGTATTTT. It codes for CATSDLRAGVDTQYF.

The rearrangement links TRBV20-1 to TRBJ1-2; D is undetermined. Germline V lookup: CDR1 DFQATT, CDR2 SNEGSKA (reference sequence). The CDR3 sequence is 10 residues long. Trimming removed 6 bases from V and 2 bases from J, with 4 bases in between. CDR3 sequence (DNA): TGCAGTGCAGGCAACTATGGCTACACCTTC. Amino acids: CSAGNYGYTF.

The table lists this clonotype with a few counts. Written as DNA, the CDR3 is TGCAGTGCTAGAGAAGCGATTAGCACAGATACGCAGTATTTT. Its protein is CSAREAISTDTQYF. The rearrangement links TRBV20-1 to TRBJ2-3; D is undetermined. Germline CDR1 and CDR2: DFQATT and SNEGSKA (reference sequence). The germline V and J ends were trimmed by 0 bases and 0 bases, with 7 bases remaining between them. The CDR3 extends over 14 amino acids.

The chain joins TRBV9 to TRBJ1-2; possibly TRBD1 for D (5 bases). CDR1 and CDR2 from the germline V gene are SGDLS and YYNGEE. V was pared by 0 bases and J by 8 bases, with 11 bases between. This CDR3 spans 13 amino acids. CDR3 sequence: CASSVVSGGGYTF. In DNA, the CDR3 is TGTGCCAGCAGCGTAGTTTCGGGGGGAGGCTACACCTTC.

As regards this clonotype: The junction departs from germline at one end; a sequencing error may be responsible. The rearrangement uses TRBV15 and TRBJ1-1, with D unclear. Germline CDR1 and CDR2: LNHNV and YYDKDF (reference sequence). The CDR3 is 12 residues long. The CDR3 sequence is CATRRPDTEALF. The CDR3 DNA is TGTGCCACCAGAAGGCCCGACACTGAAGCTCTCTTT.

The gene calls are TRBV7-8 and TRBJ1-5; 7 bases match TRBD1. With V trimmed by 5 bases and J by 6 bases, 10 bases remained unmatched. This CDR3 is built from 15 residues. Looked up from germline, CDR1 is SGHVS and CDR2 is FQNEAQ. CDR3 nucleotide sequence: TGTGCCAGCAGCATCACAGGGGATGGTGGTCAGCCCCAGCATTTT. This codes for CASSITGDGGQPQHF.

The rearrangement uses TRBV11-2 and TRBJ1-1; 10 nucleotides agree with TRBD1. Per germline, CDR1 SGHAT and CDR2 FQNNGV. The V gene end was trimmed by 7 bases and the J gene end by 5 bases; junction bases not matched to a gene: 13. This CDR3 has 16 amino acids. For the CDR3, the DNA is TGTGCCAGCACCCCAGGACAGGGGGGGGTGGGGACTGAAGCTTTCTTT. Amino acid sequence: CASTPGQGGVGTEAFF. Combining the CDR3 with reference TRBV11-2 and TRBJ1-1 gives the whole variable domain EAGVAQSPRYKIIEKRQSVAFWCNPISGHATLYWYQQILGQGPKLLIQFQNNGVVDDSQLPKDRFSAERLKGVDSTLKIQPAKLEDSAVYLCASTPGQGGVGTEAFFGQGTRLTVV.

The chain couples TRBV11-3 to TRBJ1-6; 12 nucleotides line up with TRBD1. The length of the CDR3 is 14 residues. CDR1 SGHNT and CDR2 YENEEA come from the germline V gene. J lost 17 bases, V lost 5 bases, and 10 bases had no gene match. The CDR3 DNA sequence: TGTGCCAGCAGCCACCGGGACAGGGGGCTAGAATTCCACTTT. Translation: CASSHRDRGLEFHF.

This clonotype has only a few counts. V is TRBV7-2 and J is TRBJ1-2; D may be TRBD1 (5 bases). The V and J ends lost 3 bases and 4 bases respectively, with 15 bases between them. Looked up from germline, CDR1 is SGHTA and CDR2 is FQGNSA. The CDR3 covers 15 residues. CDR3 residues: CASSFLGGGGYGYTF. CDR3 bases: TGTGCCAGCAGCTTTTTAGGCGGTGGGGGCTATGGCTACACCTTC. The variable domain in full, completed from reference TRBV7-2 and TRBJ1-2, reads GAGVSQSPSNKVTEKGKDVELRCDPISGHTALYWYRQSLGQGLEFLIYFQGNSAPDKSGLPSDRFSAERTGGSVSTLTIQRTQQEDSAVYLCASSFLGGGGYGYTFGSGTRLTVV.

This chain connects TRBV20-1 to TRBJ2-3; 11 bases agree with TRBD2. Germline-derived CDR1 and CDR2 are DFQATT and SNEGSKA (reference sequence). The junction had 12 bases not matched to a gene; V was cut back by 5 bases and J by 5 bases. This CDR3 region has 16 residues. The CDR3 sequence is CSAEFRLAGKVDTQYF. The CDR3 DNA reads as TGCAGTGCTGAGTTCAGACTAGCGGGGAAAGTAGATACGCAGTATTTT.

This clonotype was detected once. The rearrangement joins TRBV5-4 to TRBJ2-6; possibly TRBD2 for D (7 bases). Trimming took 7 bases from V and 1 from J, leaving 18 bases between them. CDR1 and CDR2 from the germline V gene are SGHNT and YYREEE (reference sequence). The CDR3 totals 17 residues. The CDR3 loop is CASWGGQRLSGANVLTF. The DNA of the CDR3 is TGTGCCAGCTGGGGGGGGCAGAGACTGTCTGGGGCCAACGTCCTGACTTTC. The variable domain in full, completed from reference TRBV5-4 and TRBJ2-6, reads ETGVTQSPTHLIKTRGQQVTLRCSSQSGHNTVSWYQQALGQGPQFIFQYYREEENGRGNFPPRFSGLQFPNYSSELNVNALELDDSALYLCASWGGQRLSGANVLTFGAGSRLTVL.